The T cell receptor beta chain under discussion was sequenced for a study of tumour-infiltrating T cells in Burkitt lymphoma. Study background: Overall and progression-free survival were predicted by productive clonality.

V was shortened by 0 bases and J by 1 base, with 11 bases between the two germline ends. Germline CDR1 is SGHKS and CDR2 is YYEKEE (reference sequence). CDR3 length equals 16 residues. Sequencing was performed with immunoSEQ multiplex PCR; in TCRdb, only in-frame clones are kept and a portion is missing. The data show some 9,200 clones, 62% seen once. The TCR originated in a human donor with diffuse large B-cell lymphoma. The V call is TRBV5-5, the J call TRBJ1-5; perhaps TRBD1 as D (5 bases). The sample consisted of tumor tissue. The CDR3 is CASSLGGVLSNQPQHF. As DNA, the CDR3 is TGTGCCAGCAGCTTGGGAGGGGTCCTCAGCAATCAGCCCCAGCATTTT.